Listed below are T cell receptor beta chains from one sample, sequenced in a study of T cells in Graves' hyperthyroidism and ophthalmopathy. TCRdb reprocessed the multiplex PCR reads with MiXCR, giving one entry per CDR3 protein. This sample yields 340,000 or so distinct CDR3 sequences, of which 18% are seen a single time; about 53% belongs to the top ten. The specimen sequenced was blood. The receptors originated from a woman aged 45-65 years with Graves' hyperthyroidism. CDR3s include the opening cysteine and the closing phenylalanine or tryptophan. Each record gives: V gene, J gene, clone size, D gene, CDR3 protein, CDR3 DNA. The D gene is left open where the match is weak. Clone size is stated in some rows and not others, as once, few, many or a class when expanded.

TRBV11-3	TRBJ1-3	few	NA	CASSSGLAENTIYF	TGTGCCAGCAGCTCCGGACTGGCCGAAAACACCATATATTTT
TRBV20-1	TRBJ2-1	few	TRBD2	CSARVERGPYNEQFF	TGCAGTGCTAGAGTCGAGCGGGGGCCCTACAATGAGCAGTTCTTC
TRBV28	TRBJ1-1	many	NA	CASTTLGKAEAFF	TGTGCCAGCACCACCCTTGGGAAGGCTGAAGCTTTCTTT
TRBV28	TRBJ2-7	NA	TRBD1	CASSSDTWNRGLTYEQYF	TGTGCCAGCAGTTCCGATACCTGGAACAGGGGGCTTACCTACGAGCAGTACTTC
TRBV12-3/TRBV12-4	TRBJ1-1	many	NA	CASSSLQHWGTEAFF	TGTGCCAGCAGTTCCCTACAGCATTGGGGAACTGAAGCTTTCTTT
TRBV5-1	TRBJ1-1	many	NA	CASSLEQGWTEAFF	TGCGCCAGCAGCTTGGAACAGGGTTGGACTGAAGCTTTCTTT
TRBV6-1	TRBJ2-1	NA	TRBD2	CASSTSGGNNEQFF	TGTGCCAGCAGTACTAGCGGGGGCAACAATGAGCAGTTCTTC
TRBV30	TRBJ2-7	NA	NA	CAWVASYEQHF	TGTGCCTGGGTCGCGTCCTACGAGCAGCACTTC
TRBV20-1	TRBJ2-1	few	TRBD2	CSAGGGLAGSSYNEQFF	TGCAGTGCTGGAGGGGGACTAGCGGGGAGCTCCTACAATGAGCAGTTCTTC
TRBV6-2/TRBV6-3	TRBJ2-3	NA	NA	CASSYGAHSTDTQYF	TGTGCCAGCAGTTACGGAGCCCATAGCACAGATACGCAGTATTTT
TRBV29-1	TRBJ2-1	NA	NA	CSALGGGAYNEQFF	TGCAGCGCTCTTGGGGGAGGCGCCTACAATGAGCAGTTCTTC
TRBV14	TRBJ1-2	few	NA	CASSQDFWDNHGYTF	TGTGCCAGCAGCCAAGATTTCTGGGACAACCATGGCTACACCTTC
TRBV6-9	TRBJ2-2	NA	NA	CASSYRSVGELSF	TGTGCCAGCAGTTACCGGAGCGTCGGGGAGCTGTCTTTT
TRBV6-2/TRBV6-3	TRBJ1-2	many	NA	CASSYSTEPSGGYTF	TGTGCCAGCAGTTACTCGACAGAGCCTAGCGGAGGCTACACCTTC
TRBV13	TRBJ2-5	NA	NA	CASSLGGTKYQETQYF	TGTGCCAGCAGCTTAGGAGGGACAAAGTACCAAGAGACCCAGTACTTC
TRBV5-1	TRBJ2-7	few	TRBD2	CASSPGGRDEQYF	TGCGCCAGCAGTCCGGGAGGTCGGGACGAGCAGTACTTC
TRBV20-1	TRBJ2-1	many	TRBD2	CSARVTSGNNEQFF	TGCAGTGCTAGAGTGACTAGCGGGAACAATGAGCAGTTCTTC
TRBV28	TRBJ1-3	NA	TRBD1	CASSYGPPDRTENTIYF	TGTGCCAGCAGTTATGGGCCCCCGGACAGGACTGAAAACACCATATATTTT
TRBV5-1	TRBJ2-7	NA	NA	CASSFFGGSYEQYF	TGCGCCAGCAGCTTTTTTGGGGGCTCCTACGAGCAGTACTTC
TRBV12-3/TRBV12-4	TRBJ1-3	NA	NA	CASSLGHLSGNTIYF	TGTGCCAGCAGCTTAGGACACCTCTCTGGAAACACCATATATTTT
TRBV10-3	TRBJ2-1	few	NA	CAISDSPKHNEQFF	TGTGCCATCAGTGACAGCCCAAAACACAATGAGCAGTTCTTC
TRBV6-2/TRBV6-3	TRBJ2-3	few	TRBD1	CASQHGTGITDTQYF	TGTGCCAGCCAGCACGGGACAGGGATAACAGATACGCAGTATTTT
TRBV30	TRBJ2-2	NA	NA	CAARVLGELFF	TGTGCCGCAAGGGTGCTCGGGGAGCTGTTTTTT
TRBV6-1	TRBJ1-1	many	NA	CASSSLTTRFEAFF	TGTGCCAGCAGTTCCTTGACAACCCGCTTCGAAGCTTTCTTT
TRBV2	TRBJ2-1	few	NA	CASMPGGNEQFF	TGTGCCAGCATGCCAGGGGGGAATGAGCAGTTCTTC
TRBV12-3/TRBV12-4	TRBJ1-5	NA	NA	CASSFGQIRNQPQHF	TGTGCCAGCAGTTTCGGACAGATCCGTAATCAGCCCCAGCATTTT
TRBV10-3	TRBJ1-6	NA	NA	CAISESPGGNGSPLHF	TGTGCCATCAGTGAGTCTCCGGGGGGGAATGGATCACCCCTCCACTTT
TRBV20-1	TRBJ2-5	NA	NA	CSAREGPGTQYF	TGCAGTGCTAGAGAGGGCCCTGGGACCCAGTACTTC
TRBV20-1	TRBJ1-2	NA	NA	CSADDGNYGYTF	TGCAGTGCTGATGACGGGAACTATGGCTACACCTTC
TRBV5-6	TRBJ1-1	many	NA	CASSYGYGSREAFF	TGTGCCAGCAGCTATGGGTATGGGTCCCGTGAAGCTTTCTTT
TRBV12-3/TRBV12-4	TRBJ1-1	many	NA	CASSLFLDRPSVTEAFF	TGTGCCAGCAGTTTATTTCTAGACAGACCATCGGTCACTGAAGCTTTCTTT
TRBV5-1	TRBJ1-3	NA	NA	CASSFESYSGNTIYF	TGCGCCAGCAGCTTTGAGAGCTACTCTGGAAACACCATATATTTT
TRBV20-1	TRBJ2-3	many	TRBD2	CSARVGTWAGDTDTQYF	TGCAGTGCTAGAGTCGGCACGTGGGCGGGGGACACAGATACGCAGTATTTT
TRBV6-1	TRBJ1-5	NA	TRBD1	CASSEGTGEYQPQHF	TGTGCCAGCAGTGAAGGGACAGGCGAGTATCAGCCCCAGCATTTT
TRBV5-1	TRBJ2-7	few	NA	CASSQRGDAYEQYF	TGCGCCAGCAGCCAGCGTGGGGATGCCTACGAGCAGTACTTC
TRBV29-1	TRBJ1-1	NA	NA	CSVEGTWNTEAFF	TGCAGCGTTGAAGGCACTTGGAACACTGAAGCTTTCTTT
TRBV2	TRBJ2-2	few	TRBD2	CASRYPTSGGITGELFF	TGTGCCAGCAGATATCCGACTAGCGGGGGGATCACCGGGGAGCTGTTTTTT
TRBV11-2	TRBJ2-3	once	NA	CASSRPTVTQYF	TGTGCCAGCAGCAGGCCGACGGTTACGCAGTATTTT
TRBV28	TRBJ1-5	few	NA	CASSLPSVRRVQPQHF	TGTGCCAGCAGTTTACCCTCCGTGAGGAGGGTGCAGCCCCAGCATTTT
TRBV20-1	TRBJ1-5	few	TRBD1	CSASGGTGDNQPQHF	TGCAGTGCTAGCGGTGGGACAGGGGACAATCAGCCCCAGCATTTT
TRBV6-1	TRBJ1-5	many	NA	CASSGVQGNNQPQHF	TGTGCCAGCAGTGGAGTGCAGGGAAACAATCAGCCCCAGCATTTT
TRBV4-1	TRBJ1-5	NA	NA	CASSQGGAILNQPQHF	TGCGCCAGCAGCCAAGGGGGAGCTATCTTAAATCAGCCCCAGCATTTT
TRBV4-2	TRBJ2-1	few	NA	CASSQSEAGAGYNEQFF	TGTGCCAGCAGCCAATCGGAGGCGGGGGCGGGATACAATGAGCAGTTCTTC
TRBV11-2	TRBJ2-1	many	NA	CASSPTDEQFF	TGTGCCAGCAGCCCGACGGATGAGCAGTTCTTC
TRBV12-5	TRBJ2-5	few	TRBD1	CASGTGTDRPVTQYF	TGTGCTAGTGGAACCGGGACAGACCGTCCCGTGACCCAGTACTTC
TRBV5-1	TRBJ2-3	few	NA	CASGRQGGPSTDTQYF	TGCGCCAGCGGACGACAGGGAGGGCCTAGCACAGATACGCAGTATTTT
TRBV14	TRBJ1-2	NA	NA	CASSQGRFPADRYGSYTF	TGTGCCAGCAGCCAAGGGAGGTTTCCGGCAGACCGCTATGGGAGCTACACCTTC